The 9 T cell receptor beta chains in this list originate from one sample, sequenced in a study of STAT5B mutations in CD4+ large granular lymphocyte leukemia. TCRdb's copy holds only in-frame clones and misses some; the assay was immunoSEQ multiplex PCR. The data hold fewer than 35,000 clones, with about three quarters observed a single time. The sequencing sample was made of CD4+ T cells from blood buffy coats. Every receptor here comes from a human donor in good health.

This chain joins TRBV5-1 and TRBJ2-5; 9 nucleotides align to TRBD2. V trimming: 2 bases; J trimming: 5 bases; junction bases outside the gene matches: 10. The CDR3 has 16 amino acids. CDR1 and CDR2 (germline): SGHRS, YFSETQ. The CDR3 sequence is CASSFTSGSFGETQYF. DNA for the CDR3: TGCGCCAGCAGCTTCACTAGCGGGTCGTTCGGGGAGACCCAGTACTTC.

The CDR3 region is CASSFGQAPYEQYV. CDR3 nucleotide sequence: TGTGCCAGCAGTTTCGGACAGGCGCCCTACGAGCAGTACGTC. The gene calls are TRBV28 and TRBJ2-7, with 7 nucleotides matching TRBD1. Germline V lookup: CDR1 MDHEN, CDR2 SYDVKM. CDR3 length equals 14 residues. The V segment lost 3 bases and the J segment 2 bases; nucleotides outside the gene matches: 4.

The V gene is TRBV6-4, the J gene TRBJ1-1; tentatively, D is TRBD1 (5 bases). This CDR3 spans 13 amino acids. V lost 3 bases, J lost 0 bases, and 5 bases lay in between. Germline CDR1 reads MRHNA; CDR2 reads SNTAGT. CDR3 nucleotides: TGTGCCAGCAGTGAGGGGGTGAACACTGAAGCTTTCTTT. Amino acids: CASSEGVNTEAFF.

Here the CDR3 reads CASSERFTGGFNQPQHF. The DNA of the CDR3 is TGTGCCAGCAGTGAAAGGTTCACAGGGGGCTTTAATCAGCCCCAGCATTTT. This chain links TRBV6-1 with TRBJ1-5, with 9 bases lining up with TRBD1. J was trimmed by 4 bases and V by 2 bases; bases with no gene match: 9. CDR1 is MNHNS, CDR2 SASEGT, per germline. The CDR3 sequence is 17 residues long.

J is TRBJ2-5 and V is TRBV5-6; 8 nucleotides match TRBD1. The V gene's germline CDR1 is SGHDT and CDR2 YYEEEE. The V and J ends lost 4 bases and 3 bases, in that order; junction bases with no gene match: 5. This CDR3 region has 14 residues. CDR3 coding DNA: TGTGCCAGCAGCGCGCAGGGGGCGGAAGAGACCCAGTACTTC. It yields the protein CASSAQGAEETQYF.

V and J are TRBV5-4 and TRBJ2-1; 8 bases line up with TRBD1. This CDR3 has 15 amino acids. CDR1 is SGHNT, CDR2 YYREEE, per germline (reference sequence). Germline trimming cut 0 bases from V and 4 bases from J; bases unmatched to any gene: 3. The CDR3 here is CASSLGTGRYNEQFF. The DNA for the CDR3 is TGTGCCAGCAGCTTGGGGACAGGGCGGTACAATGAGCAGTTCTTC.

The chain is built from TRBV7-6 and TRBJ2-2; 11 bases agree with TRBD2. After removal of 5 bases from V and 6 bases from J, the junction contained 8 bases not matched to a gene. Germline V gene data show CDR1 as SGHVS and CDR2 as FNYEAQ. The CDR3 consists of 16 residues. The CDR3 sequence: CASSATSGRSPGELFF. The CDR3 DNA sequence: TGTGCCAGCAGCGCCACTAGCGGGAGATCTCCCGGGGAGCTGTTTTTT.

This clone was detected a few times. This chain's CDR3 is CASSRLQRENYGYTF. Written as DNA, the CDR3 is TGTGCCAGTAGTAGGTTACAGAGGGAGAACTATGGCTACACCTTC. The chain is built from TRBV19 and TRBJ1-2; D not resolved. CDR1 is LNHDA and CDR2 is SQIVND in the germline V gene (reference sequence). V lost 4 bases and J lost 2, with 14 bases in between. This CDR3 comprises 15 residues.

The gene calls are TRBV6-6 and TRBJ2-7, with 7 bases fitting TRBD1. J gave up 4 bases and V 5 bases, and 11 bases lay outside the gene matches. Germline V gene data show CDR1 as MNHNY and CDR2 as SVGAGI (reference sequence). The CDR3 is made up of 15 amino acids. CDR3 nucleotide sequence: TGTGCCAGCAGTCTCAAGGGAGCAGGGGGATACGAGCAGTACGTC. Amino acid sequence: CASSLKGAGGYEQYV.